This entry describes one T cell receptor (beta chain). Its target is unknown. The sample comes from a study of T cell repertoires in cytomegalovirus infection. About the study: Both CMV infection and a matching HLA type were indicated by public TCR beta signatures. Study-level results: Dominant in the ex vivo response were TCR beta clonotypes restricted by HLA-C and specific for CMV. Pooled public TCR beta family frequency picked out CMV carriers with the relevant HLA.

This CDR3 region has 14 residues. The germline gives CDR1 MDHEN, CDR2 SYDVKM. The junction had 4 bases not matched to a gene; V was cut back by 5 bases and J by 3 bases. In TCRdb, the reads were re-called with MiXCR into one record per CDR3 protein. This sample yields fewer than 550,000 distinct CDR3 sequences, of which 15% to 20% are seen a single time; around 25% belongs to the top ten. V gene TRBV28 combines with J gene TRBJ1-1, with TRBD1 matching 9 bases. This sequence originates from a human donor in good health (CMV status not recorded). Some clones in this sample may be carry-over from other donors' samples. Sequences were obtained from CD8+ T cells from PBMCs. CDR3 amino acids: CASSTRTGDTEAFF. The CDR3 bases are TGTGCCAGCAGTACCCGGACAGGGGACACTGAAGCTTTCTTT.